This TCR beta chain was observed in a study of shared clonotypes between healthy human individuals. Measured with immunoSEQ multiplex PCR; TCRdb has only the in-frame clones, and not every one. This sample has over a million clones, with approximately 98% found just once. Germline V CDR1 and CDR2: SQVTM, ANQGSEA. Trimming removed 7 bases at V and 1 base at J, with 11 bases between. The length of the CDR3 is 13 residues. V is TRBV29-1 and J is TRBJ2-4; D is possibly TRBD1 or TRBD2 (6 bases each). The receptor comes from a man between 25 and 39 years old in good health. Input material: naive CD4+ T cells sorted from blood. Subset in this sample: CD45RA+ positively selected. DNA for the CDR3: TGCAGCGCTTTAGGGGGGGCCAAAAACATTCAGTACTTC. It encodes CSALGGAKNIQYF.